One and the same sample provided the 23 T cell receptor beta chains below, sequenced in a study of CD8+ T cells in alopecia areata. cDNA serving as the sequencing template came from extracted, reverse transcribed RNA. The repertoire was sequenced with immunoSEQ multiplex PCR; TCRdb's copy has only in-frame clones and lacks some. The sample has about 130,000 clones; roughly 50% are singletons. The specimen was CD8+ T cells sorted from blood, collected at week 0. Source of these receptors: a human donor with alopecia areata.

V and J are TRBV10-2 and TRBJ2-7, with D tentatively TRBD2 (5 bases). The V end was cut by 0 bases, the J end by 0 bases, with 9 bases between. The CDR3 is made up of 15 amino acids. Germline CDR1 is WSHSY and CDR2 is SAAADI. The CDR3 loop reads CASSESGRSSYEQYF. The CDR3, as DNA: TGCGCCAGCAGTGAGTCGGGGAGAAGCTCCTACGAGCAGTACTTC.

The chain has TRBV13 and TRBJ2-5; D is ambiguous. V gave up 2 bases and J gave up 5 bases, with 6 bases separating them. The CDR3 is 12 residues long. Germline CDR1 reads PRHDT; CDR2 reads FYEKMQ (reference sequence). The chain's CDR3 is CASSLPDETQYF. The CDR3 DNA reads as TGTGCCAGCAGCTTACCTGATGAGACCCAGTACTTC.

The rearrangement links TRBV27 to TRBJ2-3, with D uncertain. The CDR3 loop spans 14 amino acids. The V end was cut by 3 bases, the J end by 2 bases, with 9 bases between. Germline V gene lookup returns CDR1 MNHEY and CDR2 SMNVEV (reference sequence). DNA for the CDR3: TGTGCCAGCAGTTTGGACGGCTACACAGATACGCAGTATTTT. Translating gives CASSLDGYTDTQYF.

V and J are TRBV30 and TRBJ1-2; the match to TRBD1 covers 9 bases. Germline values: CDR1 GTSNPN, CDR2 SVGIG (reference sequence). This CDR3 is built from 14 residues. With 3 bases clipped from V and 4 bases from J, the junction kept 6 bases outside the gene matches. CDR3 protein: CAWSPDRGSYGYTF. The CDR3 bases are TGTGCCTGGAGCCCGGACAGGGGTTCCTATGGCTACACCTTC.

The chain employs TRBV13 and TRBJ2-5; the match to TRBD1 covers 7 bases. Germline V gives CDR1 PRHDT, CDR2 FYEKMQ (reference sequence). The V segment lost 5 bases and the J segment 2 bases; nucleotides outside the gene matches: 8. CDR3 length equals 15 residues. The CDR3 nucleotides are TGTGCCAGCAGCGGTAAACAGGGGTCTCAAGAGACCCAGTACTTC. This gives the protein CASSGKQGSQETQYF.

The chain's CDR3 is CSVAGREQDNEQFF. As DNA, the CDR3 is TGCAGCGTTGCAGGCAGGGAACAGGACAATGAGCAGTTCTTC. The chain uses TRBV29-1 and TRBJ2-1; D may be TRBD1 (5 bases). V lost 4 bases, J lost 5 bases, and 15 bases lay in between. Germline CDR1 SQVTM, CDR2 ANQGSEA. This CDR3 has 14 amino acids.

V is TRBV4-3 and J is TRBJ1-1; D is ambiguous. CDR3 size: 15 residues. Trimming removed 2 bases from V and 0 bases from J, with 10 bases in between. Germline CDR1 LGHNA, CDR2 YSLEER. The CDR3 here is CASSQIGNMNTEAFF. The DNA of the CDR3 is TGCGCCAGCAGCCAAATAGGAAACATGAACACTGAAGCTTTCTTT.

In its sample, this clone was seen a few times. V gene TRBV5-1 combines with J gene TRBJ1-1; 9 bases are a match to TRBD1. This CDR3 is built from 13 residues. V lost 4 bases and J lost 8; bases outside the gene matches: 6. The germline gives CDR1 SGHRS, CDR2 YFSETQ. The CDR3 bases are TGCGCCAGCAGCACGGGACAGGGACAAGAAGCTTTCTTT. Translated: CASSTGQGQEAFF.

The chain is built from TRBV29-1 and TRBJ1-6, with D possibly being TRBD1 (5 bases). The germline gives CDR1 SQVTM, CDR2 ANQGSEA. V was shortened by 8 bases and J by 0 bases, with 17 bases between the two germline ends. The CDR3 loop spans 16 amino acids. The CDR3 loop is CSRAPGGSSYNSPLHF. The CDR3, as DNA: TGCAGCCGGGCCCCGGGGGGAAGCTCCTATAATTCACCCCTCCACTTT.

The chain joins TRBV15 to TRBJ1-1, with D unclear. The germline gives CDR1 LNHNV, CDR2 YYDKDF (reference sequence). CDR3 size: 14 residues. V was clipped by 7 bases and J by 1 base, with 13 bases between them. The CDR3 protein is CATTHMTGNTEAFF. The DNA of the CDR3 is TGTGCCACCACCCACATGACGGGGAACACTGAAGCTTTCTTT.

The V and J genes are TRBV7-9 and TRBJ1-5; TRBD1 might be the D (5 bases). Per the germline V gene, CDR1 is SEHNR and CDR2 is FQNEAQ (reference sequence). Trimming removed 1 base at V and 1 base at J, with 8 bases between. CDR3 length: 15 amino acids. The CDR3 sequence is CASSLGSGSNQPQHF. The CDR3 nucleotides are TGTGCCAGCAGCTTAGGATCAGGGAGCAATCAGCCCCAGCATTTT.

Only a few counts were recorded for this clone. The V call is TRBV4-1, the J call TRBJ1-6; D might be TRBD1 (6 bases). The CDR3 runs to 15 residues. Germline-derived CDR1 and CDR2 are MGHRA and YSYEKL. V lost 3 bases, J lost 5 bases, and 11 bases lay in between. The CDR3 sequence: CASSHLQGNNSPLHF. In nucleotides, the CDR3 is TGCGCCAGCAGCCACCTGCAGGGGAATAATTCACCCCTCCACTTT.

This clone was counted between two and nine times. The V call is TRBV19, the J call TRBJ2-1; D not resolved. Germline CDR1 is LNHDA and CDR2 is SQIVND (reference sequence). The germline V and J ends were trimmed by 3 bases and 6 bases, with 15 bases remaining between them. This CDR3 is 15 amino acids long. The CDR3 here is CASSITLGPSNEQFF. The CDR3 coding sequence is TGTGCCAGTAGTATTACCCTCGGCCCTTCCAATGAGCAGTTCTTC.

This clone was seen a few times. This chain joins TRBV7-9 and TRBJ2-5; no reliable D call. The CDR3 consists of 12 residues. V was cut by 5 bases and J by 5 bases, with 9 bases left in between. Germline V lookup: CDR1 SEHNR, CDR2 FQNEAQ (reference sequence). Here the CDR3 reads CASSPRRETQYF. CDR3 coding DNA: TGTGCCAGCAGCCCCAGAAGGGAGACCCAGTACTTC.

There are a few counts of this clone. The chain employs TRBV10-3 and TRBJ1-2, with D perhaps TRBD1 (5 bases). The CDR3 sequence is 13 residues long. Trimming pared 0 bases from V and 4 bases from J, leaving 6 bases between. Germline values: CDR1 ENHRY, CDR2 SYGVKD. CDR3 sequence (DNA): TGTGCCATCAGTGAGTCGCAGGGCTATGGCTACACCTTC. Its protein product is CAISESQGYGYTF.

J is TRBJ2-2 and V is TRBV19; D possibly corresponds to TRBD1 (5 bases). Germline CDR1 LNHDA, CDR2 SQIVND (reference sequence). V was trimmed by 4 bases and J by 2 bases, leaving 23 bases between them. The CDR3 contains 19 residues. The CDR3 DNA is TGTGCCAGTAGTAGCTATACGACAGTCCCAACCGCAAACACCGGGGAGCTGTTTTTT. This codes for CASSSYTTVPTANTGELFF.

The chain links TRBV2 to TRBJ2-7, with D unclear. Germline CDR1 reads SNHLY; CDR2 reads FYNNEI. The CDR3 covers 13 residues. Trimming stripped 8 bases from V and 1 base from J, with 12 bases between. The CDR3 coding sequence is TGTGCCAGCGGCTACAGAGAGTCCTACGAGCAGTACTTC. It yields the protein CASGYRESYEQYF.

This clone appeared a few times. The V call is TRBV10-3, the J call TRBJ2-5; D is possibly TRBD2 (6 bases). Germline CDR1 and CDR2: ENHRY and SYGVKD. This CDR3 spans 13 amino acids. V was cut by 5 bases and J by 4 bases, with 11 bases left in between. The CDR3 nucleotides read TGTGCCATCAGTTCGGAGGGTAGAGAGACCCAGTACTTC. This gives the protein CAISSEGRETQYF.

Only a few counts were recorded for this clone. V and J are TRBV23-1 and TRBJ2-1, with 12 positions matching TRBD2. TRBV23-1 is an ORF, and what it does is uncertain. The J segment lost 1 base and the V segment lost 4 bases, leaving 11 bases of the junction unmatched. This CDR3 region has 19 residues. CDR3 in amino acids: CASSPPGGLAGGSYNEQFF. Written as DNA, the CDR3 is TGCGCCAGCAGTCCTCCCGGAGGGCTAGCGGGGGGGTCCTACAATGAGCAGTTCTTC.

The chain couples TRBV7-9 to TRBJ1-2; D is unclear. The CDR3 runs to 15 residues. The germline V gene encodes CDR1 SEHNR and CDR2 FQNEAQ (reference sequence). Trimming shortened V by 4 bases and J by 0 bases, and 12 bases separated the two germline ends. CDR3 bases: TGTGCCAGCAGCTCTCGTCCGGGAGCTAACTATGGCTACACCTTC. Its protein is CASSSRPGANYGYTF. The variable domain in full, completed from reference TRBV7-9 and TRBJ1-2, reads DTGVSQNPRHKITKRGQNVTFRCDPISEHNRLYWYRQTLGQGPEFLTYFQNEAQLEKSRLLSDRFSAERPKGSFSTLEIQRTEQGDSAMYLCASSSRPGANYGYTFGSGTRLTVV.

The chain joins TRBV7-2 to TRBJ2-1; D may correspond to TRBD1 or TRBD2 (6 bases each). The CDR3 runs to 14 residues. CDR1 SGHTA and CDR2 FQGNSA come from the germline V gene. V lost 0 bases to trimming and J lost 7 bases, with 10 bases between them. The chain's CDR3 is CASSLASGANEQFF. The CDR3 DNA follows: TGTGCCAGCAGCTTAGCCTCGGGGGCGAATGAGCAGTTCTTC.

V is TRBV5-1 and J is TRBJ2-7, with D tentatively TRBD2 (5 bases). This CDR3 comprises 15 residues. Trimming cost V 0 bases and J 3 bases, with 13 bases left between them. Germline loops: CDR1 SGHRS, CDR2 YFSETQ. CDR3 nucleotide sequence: TGCGCCAGCAGCTTGGCCCGCGGGTCGTACTACGAGCAGTACTTC. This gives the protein CASSLARGSYYEQYF.

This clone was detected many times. CDR3 DNA: TGTGCCAGCAGCTCCTGGGGACAGGGGTATTCACCCCTCCACTTT. This translates into CASSSWGQGYSPLHF. The chain combines TRBV11-2 with TRBJ1-6, with TRBD1 matching over 10 bases. J lost 8 bases, V lost 4 bases, and 5 bases had no gene match. This CDR3 is built from 15 residues. CDR1 and CDR2 (germline): SGHAT, FQNNGV.